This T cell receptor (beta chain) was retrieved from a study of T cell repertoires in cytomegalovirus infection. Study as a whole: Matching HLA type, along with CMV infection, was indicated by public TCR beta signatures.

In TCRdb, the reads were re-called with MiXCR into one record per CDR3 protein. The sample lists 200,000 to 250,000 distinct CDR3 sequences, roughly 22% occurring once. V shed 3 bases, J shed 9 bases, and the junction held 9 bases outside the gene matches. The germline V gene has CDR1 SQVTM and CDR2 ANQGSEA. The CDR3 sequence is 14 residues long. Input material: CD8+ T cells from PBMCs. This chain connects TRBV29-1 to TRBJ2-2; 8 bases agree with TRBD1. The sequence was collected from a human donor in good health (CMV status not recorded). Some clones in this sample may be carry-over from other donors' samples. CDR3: CSVEDREETRELFF. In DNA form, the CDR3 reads TGCAGCGTTGAGGACAGGGAAGAAACCAGGGAGCTGTTTTTT.